These T cell receptor beta chains were read from a single sample in a study of cytomegalovirus exposure and HLA in healthy donors. Some clones are missing from TCRdb's copy, which holds only in-frame ones; the method was immunoSEQ multiplex PCR. The sample holds 150,000 to 200,000 clones, approximately 70% seen once. Sequencing was done on a sample of PBMCs. Every receptor here comes from a woman aged 40 to 50 in good health and CMV-seropositive. CDR3s leave out the opening cysteine and the closing phenylalanine or tryptophan.

V gene,CDR3 protein
TRBV7-2,ASSSTYEQY
TRBV6-1,ASSVLTRDYT
TRBV6-5,ASRSGGTMNTEAF
TRBV27,ASRPRRNTEAF
TRBV7-3,ASSSSSGELF
TRBV5-6,ASSFADTEAF
TRBV2,ASSEGLAGVAEQY
TRBV7-2,ASSLAGAGAYQETQY
TRBV7-6,ASSLARGGRDQETQY
TRBV9,ASSVQGSGANVLT
TRBV6-6,AIHSGSSHEQF
TRBV6-1,ASTPNSKSTDTQY
TRBV7-3,ASSLSGGSNEQF
TRBV19,ASSIYDSTYGYT
TRBV7-9,ASSSQRSSYEQY
TRBV5-1,ASSLESGGYT
TRBV5-1,ASSRRGGTETQY
TRBV9,ASSPGSGTDTQY
TRBV28,ASNLIAGPQETQY
TRBV10-3,AISLQGIGNTEAF
TRBV7-9,ASSLEQTLAKNIQY
TRBV27,ASSLTYEQY
TRBV7-2,ASSLGVAFREQF
TRBV7-2,ASSYQGIAAGNTIY
TRBV7-9,ASSLATGTAF
TRBV11-2,ASSLGLAGAETQY
TRBV19,ASTFGPGTGENQPQH
TRBV2,ASSDRGITNEKLF
TRBV2,ASSTMDRAGPLH
TRBV11-2,ASSFGGGPQETQY
TRBV28,ASSPDRGRETQY
TRBV6-5,ASSYSQGAGEQY
TRBV4-3,ASSQDKPHFNTEAF
TRBV4-3,ASSQDLSRGNTEAF
TRBV5-6,ASSLYEGYEQY
TRBV7-8,ASSLTSESIYEQY
TRBV4-3,ASSQVGGYEQY
TRBV25-1,ASSGAGPHQPQH
TRBV5-6,ASSLQGTGVGEQF
TRBV6-5,ASSPAYEQY
TRBV4-3,ASSQDSGNQPQH
TRBV25-1,ASSLLGREQY
TRBV5-1,ASSLRGLSYEQY
TRBV28,ASGIIAGGGGDTQY
TRBV7-9,ASSEAGGSTDTQY
TRBV4-3,ASSRERATNEKLF